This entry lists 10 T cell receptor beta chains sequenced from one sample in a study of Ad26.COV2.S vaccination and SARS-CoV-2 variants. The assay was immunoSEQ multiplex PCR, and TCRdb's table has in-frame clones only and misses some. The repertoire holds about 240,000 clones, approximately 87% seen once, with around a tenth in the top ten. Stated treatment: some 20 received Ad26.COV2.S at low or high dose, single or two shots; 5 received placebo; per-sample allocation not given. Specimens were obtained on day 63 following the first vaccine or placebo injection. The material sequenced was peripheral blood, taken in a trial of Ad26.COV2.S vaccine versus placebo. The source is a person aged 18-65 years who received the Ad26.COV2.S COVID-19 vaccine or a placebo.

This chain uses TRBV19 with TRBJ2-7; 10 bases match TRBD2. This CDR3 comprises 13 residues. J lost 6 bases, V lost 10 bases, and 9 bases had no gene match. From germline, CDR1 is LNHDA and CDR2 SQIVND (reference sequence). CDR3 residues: CATSTSGTLEQYF. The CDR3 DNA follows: TGTGCCACCTCAACTAGCGGGACCCTCGAGCAGTACTTC. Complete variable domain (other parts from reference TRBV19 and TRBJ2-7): DGGITQSPKYLFRKEGQNVTLSCEQNLNHDAMYWYRQDPGQGLRLIYYSQIVNDFQKGDIAEGYSVSREKKESFPLTVTSAQKNPTAFYLCATSTSGTLEQYFGPGTRLTVT.

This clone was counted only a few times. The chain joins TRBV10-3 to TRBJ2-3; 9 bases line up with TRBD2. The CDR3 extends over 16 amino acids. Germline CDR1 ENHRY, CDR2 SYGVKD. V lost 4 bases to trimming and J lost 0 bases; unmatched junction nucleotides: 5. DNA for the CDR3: TGTGCCATCAGTGTGTTAGCGGGAGTGAGCACAGATACGCAGTATTTT. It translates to CAISVLAGVSTDTQYF.

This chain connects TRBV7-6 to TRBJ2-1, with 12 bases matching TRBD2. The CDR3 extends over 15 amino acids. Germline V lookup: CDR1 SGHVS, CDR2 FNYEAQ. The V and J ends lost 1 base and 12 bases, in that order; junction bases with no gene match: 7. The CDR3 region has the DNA TGTGCCAGCAGCTTAGTGCTAGCGGGGGGGCAGGGGCAGTTCTTC. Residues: CASSLVLAGGQGQFF.

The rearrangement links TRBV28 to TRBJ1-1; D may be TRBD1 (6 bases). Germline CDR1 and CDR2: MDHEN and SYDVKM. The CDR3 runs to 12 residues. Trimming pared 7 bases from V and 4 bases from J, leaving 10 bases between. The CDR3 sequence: CASMRGSTEAFF. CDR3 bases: TGTGCCAGCATGAGGGGGAGCACTGAAGCTTTCTTT.

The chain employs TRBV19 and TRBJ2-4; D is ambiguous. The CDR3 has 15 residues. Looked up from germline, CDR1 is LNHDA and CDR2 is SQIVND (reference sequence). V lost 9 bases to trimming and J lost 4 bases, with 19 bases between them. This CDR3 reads CASKSFGEGKNIQYF. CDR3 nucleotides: TGTGCCAGCAAGTCTTTTGGGGAAGGGAAAAACATTCAGTACTTC.

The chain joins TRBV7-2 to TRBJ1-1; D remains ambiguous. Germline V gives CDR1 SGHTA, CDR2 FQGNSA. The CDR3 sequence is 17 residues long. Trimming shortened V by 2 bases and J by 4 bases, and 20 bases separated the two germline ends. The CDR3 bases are TGTGCCAGCAGCTTACGGGGTCGACGGGTGTCACTCACTGAAGCTTTCTTT. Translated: CASSLRGRRVSLTEAFF.

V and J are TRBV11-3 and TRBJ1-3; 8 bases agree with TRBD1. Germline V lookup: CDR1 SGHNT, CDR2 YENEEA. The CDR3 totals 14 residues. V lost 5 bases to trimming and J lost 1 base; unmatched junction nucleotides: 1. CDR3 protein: CASSRQGSGNTIYF. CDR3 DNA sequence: TGTGCCAGCAGCAGACAGGGGTCTGGAAACACCATATATTTT.

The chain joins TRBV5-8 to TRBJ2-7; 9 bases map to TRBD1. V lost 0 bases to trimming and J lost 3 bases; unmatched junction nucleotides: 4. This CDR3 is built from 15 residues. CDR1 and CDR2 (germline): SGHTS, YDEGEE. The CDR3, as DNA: TGTGCCAGCAGCTTGGCGACGACAGGGGGCTACGAGCAGTACTTC. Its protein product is CASSLATTGGYEQYF.

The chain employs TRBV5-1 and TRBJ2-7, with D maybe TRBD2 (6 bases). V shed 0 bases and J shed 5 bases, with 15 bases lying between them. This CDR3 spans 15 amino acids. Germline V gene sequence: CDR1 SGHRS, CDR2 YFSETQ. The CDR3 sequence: CASSLVRGEANEQYF. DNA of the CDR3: TGCGCCAGCAGCTTGGTGAGAGGGGAGGCGAACGAGCAGTACTTC.

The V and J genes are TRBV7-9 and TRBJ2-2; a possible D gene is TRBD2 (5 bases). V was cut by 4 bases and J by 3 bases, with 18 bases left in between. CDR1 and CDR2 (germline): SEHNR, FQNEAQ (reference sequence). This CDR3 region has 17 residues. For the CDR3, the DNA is TGTGCCAGCAGCTCACTTAGCGCTGGAGTTGACACCGGGGAGCTGTTTTTT. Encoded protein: CASSSLSAGVDTGELFF.